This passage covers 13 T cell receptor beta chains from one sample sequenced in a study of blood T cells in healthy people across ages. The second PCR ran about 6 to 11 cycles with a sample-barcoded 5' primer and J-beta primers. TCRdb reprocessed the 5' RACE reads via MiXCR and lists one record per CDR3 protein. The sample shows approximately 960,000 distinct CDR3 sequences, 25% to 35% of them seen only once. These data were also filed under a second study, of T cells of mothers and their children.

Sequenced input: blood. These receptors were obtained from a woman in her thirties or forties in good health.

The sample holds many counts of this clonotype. For the CDR3, the DNA is TGTGCCAGCAGCCAGATGGGCTACGAGCAGTACTTC. Its translation: CASSQMGYEQYF. The chain is built from TRBV3-1 and TRBJ2-7; D not certain. The V gene's germline CDR1 is LGHDT and CDR2 YNNKEL (reference sequence). CDR3 length: 12 amino acids. The V end lost 3 bases, the J end lost 3 bases, and 6 bases lay between the germline ends.

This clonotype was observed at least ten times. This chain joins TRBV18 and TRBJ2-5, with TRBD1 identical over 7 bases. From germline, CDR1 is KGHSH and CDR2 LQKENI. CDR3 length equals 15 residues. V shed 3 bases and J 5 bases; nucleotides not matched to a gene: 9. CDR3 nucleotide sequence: TGTGCCAGCTCACCGCGACAGGGAAAATGGGAGACCCAGTACTTC. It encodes CASSPRQGKWETQYF.

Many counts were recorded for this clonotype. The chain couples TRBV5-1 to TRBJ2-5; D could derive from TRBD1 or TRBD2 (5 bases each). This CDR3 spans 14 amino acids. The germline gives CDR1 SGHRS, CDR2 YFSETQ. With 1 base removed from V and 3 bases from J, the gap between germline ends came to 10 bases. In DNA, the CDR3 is TGCGCCAGCAGCTTGTATTTGGGGGAAGAGACCCAGTACTTC. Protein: CASSLYLGEETQYF.

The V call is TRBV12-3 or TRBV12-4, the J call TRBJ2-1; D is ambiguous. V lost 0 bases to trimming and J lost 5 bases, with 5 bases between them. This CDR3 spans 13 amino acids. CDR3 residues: CASSLADDNEQFF. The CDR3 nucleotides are TGTGCCAGCAGTTTAGCGGACGACAATGAGCAGTTCTTC.

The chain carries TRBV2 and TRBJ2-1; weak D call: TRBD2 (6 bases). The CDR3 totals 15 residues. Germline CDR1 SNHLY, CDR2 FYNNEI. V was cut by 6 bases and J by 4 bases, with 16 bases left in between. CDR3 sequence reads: CASRAPGLQYNEQFF. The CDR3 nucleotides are TGTGCCAGCAGGGCGCCGGGACTCCAATACAATGAGCAGTTCTTC.

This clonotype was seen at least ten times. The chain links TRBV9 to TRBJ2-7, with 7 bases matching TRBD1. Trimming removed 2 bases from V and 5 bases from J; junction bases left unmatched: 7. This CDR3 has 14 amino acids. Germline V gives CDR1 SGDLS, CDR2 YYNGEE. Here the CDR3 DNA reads TGTGCCAGCAGCGTGGGGACAGTAGATAACGAGCAGTACTTC. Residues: CASSVGTVDNEQYF.

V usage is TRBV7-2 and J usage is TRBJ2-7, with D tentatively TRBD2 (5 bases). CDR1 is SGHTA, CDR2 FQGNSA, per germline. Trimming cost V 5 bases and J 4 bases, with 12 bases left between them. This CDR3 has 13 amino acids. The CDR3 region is CASSPRRGYEQYF. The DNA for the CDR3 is TGTGCCAGCAGCCCAAGACGGGGTTACGAGCAGTACTTC.

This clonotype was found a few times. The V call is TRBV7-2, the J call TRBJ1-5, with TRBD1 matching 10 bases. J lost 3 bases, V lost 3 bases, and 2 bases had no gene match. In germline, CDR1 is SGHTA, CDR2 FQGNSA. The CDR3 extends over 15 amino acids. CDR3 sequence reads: CASSFGTGDNQPQHF. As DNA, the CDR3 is TGTGCCAGCAGCTTTGGGACAGGGGACAATCAGCCCCAGCATTTT. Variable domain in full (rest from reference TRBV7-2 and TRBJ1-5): GAGVSQSPSNKVTEKGKDVELRCDPISGHTALYWYRQSLGQGLEFLIYFQGNSAPDKSGLPSDRFSAERTGGSVSTLTIQRTQQEDSAVYLCASSFGTGDNQPQHFGDGTRLSIL.

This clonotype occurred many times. CDR3 loop: CASSLALPGLAGSEQYF. The DNA for the CDR3 is TGTGCCAGCAGCTTAGCCTTACCGGGACTAGCGGGTTCCGAGCAGTACTTC. This chain connects TRBV7-2 to TRBJ2-7, with TRBD2 matching over 12 bases. Germline V lookup: CDR1 SGHTA, CDR2 FQGNSA. CDR3 size: 17 residues. V dropped 0 bases and J dropped 6; count of bases not matched to a gene: 9.

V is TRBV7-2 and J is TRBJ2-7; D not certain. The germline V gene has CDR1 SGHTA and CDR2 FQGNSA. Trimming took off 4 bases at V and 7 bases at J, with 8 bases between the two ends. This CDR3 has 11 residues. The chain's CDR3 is CASSSHWEQYF. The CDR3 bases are TGTGCCAGCAGCTCCCACTGGGAGCAGTACTTC.

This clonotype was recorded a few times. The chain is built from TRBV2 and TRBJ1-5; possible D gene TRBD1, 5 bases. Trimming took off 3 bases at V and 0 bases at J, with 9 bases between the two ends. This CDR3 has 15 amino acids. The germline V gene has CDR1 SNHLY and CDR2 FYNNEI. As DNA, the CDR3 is TGTGCCAGCAGTGAGAAGGGGCTTAGCAATCAGCCCCAGCATTTT. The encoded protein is CASSEKGLSNQPQHF.

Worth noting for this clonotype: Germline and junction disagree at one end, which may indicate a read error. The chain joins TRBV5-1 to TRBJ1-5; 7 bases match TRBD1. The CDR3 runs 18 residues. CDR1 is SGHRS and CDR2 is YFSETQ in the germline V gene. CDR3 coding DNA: TGCGCCAGCAGCTTGGTGAGGAGGGGGCTTGGAAGCAATCAGCCCCGGCATTTT. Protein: CASSLVRRGLGSNQPRHF. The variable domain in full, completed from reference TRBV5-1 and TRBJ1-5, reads KAGVTQTPRYLIKTRGQQVTLSCSPISGHRSVSWYQQTPGQGLQFLFEYFSETQRNKGNFPGRFSGRQFSNSRSEMNVSTLELGDSALYLCASSLVRRGLGSNQPRHFGDGTRLSIL.

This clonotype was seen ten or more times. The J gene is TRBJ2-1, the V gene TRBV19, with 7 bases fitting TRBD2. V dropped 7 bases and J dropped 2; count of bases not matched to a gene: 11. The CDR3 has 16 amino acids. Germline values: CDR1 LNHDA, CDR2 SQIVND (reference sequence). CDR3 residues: CASKETSGATYNEQFF. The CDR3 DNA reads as TGTGCCAGTAAGGAAACAAGCGGGGCCACCTACAATGAGCAGTTCTTC.